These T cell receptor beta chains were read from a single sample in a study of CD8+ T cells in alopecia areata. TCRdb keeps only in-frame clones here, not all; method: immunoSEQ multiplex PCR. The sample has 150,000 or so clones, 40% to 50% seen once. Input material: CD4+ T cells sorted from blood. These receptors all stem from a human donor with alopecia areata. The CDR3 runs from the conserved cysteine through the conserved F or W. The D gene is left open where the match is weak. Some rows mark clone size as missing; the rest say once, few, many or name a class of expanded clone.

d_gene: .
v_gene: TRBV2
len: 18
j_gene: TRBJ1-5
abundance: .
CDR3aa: CASSRRYLQGIVYQPQHF
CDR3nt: TGTGCCAGCAGCAGGCGCTACCTACAGGGTATCGTTTATCAGCCCCAGCATTTT

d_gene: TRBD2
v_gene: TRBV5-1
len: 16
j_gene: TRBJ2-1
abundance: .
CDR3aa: CASSLSRGSSYNEQFF
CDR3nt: TGCGCCAGCAGCTTAAGTCGCGGGAGCTCCTACAATGAGCAGTTCTTC

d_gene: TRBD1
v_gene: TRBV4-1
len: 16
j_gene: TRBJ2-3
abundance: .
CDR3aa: CASSQSRTGVTDTQYF
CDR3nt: TGCGCCAGCAGCCAGTCCCGGACAGGGGTGACAGATACGCAGTATTTT

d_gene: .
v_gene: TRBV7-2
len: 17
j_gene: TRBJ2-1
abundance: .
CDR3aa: CASSPQRGEGSYNEQFF
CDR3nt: TGTGCCAGCAGCCCACAAAGGGGCGAGGGCTCCTACAATGAGCAGTTCTTC

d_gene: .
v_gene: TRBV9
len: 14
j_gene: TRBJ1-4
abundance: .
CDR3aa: CASSVRSTNEKLFF
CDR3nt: TGTGCCAGCAGCGTTAGGTCAACTAATGAAAAACTGTTTTTT

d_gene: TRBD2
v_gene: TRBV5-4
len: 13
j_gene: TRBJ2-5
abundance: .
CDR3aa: CASSFSGSETQYF
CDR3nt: TGTGCCAGCAGCTTTAGCGGGTCCGAGACCCAGTACTTC

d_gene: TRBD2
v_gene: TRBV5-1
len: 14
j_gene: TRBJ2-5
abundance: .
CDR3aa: CASSLQTSTETQYF
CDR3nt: TGCGCCAGCAGCTTGCAGACTAGCACGGAGACCCAGTACTTC

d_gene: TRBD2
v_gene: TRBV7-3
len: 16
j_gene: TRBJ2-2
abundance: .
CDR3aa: CASSWGGGSSAGELFF
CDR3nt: TGTGCCAGCAGCTGGGGGGGAGGTAGTAGTGCCGGGGAGCTGTTTTTT

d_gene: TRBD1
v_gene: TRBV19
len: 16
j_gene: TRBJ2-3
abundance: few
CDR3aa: CASSHPDRGYTDTQYF
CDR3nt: TGTGCCAGTAGTCACCCGGACAGGGGATACACAGATACGCAGTATTTT

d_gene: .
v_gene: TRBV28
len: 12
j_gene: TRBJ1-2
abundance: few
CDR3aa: CASTGQPYGYTF
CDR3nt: TGTGCCAGCACGGGGCAGCCCTATGGCTACACCTTC

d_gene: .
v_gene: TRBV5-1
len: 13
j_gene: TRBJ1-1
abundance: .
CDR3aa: CASSFTGVTEAFF
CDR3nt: TGCGCCAGCAGCTTCACAGGAGTCACTGAAGCTTTCTTT

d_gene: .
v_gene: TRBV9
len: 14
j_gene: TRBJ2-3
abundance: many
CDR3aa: CASSLGGAGDTQYF
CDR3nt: TGTGCCAGCAGTCTGGGAGGCGCGGGAGATACGCAGTATTTT

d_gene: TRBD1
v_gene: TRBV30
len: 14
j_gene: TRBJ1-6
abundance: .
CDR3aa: CAWSTGTGNSPLHF
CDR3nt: TGTGCCTGGAGTACCGGGACAGGGAATTCACCCCTCCACTTT

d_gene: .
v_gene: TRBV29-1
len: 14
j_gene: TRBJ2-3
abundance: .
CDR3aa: CSVEGVSATDTQYF
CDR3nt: TGCAGCGTTGAAGGCGTCTCCGCCACAGATACGCAGTATTTT

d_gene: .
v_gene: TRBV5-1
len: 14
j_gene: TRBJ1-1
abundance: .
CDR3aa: CASSLYNRNTEAFF
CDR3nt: TGCGCCAGCAGCCTGTACAACCGGAACACTGAAGCTTTCTTT

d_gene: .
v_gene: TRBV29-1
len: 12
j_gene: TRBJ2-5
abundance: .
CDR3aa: CSVDRGRETQYF
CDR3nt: TGCAGCGTTGATAGGGGGAGAGAGACCCAGTACTTC

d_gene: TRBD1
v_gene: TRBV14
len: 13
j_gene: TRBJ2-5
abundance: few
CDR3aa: CASSRDSQETQYF
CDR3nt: TGTGCCAGCAGCCGGGACAGCCAAGAGACCCAGTACTTC

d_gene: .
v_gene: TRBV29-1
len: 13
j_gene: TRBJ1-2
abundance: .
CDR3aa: CSGTEGTNYGYTF
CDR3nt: TGCAGCGGTACCGAGGGCACTAACTATGGCTACACCTTC

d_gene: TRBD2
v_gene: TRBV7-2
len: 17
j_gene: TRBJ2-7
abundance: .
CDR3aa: CASSKGLAGASPYEQYF
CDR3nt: TGTGCCAGCAGCAAAGGACTAGCGGGAGCCTCCCCCTACGAGCAGTACTTC

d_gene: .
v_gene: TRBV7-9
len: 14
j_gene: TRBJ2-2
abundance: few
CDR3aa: CASRLQGNTGELFF
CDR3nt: TGTGCCAGCAGATTACAGGGAAACACCGGGGAGCTGTTTTTT

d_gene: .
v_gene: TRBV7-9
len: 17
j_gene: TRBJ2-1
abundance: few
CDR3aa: CASSAERPGVPHNEQFF
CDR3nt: TGTGCCAGCAGCGCCGAAAGACCGGGAGTACCCCACAATGAGCAGTTCTTC

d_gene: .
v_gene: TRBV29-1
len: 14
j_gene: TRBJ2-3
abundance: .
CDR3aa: CSVEIFLSTDTQYF
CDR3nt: TGCAGCGTTGAAATTTTCTTGAGCACAGATACGCAGTATTTT

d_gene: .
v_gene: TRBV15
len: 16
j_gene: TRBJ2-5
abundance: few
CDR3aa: CATNHPLAGYQETQYF
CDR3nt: TGTGCCACCAACCACCCACTCGCGGGGTACCAAGAGACCCAGTACTTC

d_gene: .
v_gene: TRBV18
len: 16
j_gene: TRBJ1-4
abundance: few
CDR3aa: CASSPPSIATNEKLFF
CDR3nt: TGTGCCAGCTCACCACCATCCATTGCAACTAATGAAAAACTGTTTTTT

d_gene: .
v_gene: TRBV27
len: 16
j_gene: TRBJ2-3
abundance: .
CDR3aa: CASRTLRAEGIDTQYF
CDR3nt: TGTGCCAGCAGAACTCTGCGGGCGGAGGGTATAGATACGCAGTATTTT

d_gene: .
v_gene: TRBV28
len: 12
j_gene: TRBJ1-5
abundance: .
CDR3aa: CASRLAQLAQHF
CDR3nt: TGTGCCAGCCGACTTGCACAGTTGGCCCAGCATTTT

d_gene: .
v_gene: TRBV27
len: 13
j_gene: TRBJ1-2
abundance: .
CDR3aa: CASSFSGPVGYTF
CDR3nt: TGTGCCAGCAGTTTCTCCGGACCAGTTGGCTACACCTTC

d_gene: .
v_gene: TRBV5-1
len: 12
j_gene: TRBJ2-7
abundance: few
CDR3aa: CASSLDRYEQYF
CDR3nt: TGCGCCAGCAGCTTGGATCGTTACGAGCAGTACTTC

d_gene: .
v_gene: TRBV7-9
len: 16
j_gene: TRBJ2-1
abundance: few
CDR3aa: CASSLETALADREQFF
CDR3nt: TGTGCCAGCAGCTTAGAGACCGCGCTGGCGGACCGCGAGCAGTTCTTC

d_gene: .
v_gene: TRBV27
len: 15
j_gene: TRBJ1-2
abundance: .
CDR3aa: CASRGTGLDHYGYTF
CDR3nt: TGTGCCAGCAGAGGAACAGGGTTGGATCACTATGGCTACACCTTC

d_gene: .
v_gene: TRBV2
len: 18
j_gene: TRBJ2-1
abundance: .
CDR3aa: CASSGQGPRMPVYNEQFF
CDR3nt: TGTGCCAGCAGCGGGCAAGGACCCCGAATGCCGGTCTACAATGAGCAGTTCTTC

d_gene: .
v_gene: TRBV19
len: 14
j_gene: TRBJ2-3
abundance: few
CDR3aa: CASSIQTLTDTQYF
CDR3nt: TGTGCCAGTAGTATCCAGACCCTCACAGATACGCAGTATTTT

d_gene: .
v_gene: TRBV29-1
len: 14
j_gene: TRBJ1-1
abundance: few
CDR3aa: CSVESKLLNTEAFF
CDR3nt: TGCAGCGTTGAATCCAAACTGTTGAACACTGAAGCTTTCTTT

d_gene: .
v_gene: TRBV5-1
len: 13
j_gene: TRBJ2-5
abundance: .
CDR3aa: CASSLAIQETQYF
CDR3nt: TGCGCCAGCAGCTTGGCCATCCAAGAGACCCAGTACTTC

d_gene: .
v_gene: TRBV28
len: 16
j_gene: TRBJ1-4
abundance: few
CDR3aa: CASRSRGFRTNEKLFF
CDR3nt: TGTGCCAGCAGATCTCGGGGGTTCAGAACTAATGAAAAACTGTTTTTT

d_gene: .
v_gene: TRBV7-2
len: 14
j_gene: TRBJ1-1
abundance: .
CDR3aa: CASSPGRGSTEAFF
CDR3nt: TGTGCCAGCAGCCCCGGACGGGGGAGCACTGAAGCTTTCTTT

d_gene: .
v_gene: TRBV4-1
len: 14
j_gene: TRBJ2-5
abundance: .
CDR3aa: CASSKVHRVETQYF
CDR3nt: TGCGCCAGCAGCAAAGTTCACAGGGTGGAGACCCAGTACTTC

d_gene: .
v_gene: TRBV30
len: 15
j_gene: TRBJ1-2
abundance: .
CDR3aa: CAWSSVWAGSYGYTF
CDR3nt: TGTGCCTGGAGTAGTGTGTGGGCAGGATCCTATGGCTACACCTTC

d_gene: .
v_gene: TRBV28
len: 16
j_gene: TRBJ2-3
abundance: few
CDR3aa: CASSGADRSSTDTQYF
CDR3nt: TGTGCCAGCAGTGGGGCGGACAGATCTAGCACAGATACGCAGTATTTT

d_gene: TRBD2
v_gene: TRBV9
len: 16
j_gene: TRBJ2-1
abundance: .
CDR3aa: CASSVAPNQGGNEQFF
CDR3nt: TGTGCCAGCAGCGTAGCCCCCAACCAGGGAGGGAATGAGCAGTTCTTC

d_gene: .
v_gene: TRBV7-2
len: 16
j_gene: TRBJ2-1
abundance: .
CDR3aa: CASSFFALGSYNEQFF
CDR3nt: TGTGCCAGCAGCTTTTTCGCTCTTGGCTCCTACAATGAGCAGTTCTTC

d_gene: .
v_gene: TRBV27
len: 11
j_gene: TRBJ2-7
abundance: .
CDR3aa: CASSPGYEQYF
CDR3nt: TGTGCCAGCAGTCCGGGGTACGAGCAGTACTTC

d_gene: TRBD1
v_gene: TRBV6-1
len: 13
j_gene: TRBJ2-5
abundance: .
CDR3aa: CASSLTGSETQYF
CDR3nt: TGTGCCAGCAGCCTGACAGGGTCGGAGACCCAGTACTTC

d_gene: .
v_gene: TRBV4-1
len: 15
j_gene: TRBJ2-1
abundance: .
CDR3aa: CASSLLGLPDNEQFF
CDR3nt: TGCGCCAGCAGCCTTTTGGGGTTACCGGACAATGAGCAGTTCTTC

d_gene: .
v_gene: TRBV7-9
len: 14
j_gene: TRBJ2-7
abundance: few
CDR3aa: CASSLSAATYEQYF
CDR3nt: TGTGCCAGCAGCTTATCCGCGGCTACCTACGAGCAGTACTTC

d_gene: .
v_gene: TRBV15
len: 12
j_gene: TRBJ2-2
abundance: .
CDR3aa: CATSFITGELFF
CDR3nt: TGTGCCACCAGCTTCATAACCGGGGAGCTGTTTTTT

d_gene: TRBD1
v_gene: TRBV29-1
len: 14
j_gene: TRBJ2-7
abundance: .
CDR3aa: CSANGQGATYEQYF
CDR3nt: TGCAGCGCTAACGGACAGGGGGCGACCTACGAGCAGTACTTC

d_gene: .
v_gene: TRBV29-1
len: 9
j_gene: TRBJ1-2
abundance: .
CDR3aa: CSVLEGYTF
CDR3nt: TGCAGCGTTCTGGAAGGCTACACCTTC

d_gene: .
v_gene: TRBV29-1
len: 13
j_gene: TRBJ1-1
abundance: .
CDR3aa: CSVEPARGTEAFF
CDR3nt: TGCAGCGTTGAACCTGCAAGGGGCACTGAAGCTTTCTTT

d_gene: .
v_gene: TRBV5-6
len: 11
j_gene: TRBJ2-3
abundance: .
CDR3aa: CASGRTDTQYF
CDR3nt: TGTGCCAGCGGACGGACAGATACGCAGTATTTT